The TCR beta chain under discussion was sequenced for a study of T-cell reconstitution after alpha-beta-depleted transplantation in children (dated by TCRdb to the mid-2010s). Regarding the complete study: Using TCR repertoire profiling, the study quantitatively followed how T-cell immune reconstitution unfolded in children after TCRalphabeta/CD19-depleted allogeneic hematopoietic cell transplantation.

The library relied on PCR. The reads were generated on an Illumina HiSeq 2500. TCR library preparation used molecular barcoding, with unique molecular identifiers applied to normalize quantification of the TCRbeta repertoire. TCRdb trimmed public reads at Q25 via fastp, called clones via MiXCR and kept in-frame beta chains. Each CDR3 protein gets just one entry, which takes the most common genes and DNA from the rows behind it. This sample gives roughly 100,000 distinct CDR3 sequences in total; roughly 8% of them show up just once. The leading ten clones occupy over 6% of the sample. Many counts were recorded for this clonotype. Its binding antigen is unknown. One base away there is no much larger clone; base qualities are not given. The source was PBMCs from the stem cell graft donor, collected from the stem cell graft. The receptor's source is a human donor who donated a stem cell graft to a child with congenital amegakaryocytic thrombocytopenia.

This receptor has the CDR3 CSAKTPSYEQYF. Here is the DNA: TGCAGTGCCAAGACTCCGTCCTACGAGCAGTACTTC. This sequence uses TRBV20-1 and TRBJ2-7, with the D gene not clear enough to name. CDR1 and CDR2 (DFQATT, SNEGSKA) derive from the germline V gene (reference sequence). The cysteine opens and the phenylalanine closes a CDR3 of 12 amino acids. The kept DNA is CDR3 alone, 36 bases in frame from the first base. V is clipped by 6 bases and J by 1 base, and the sequence between their germline boundaries is 10 bases long.